This T cell receptor beta chain was documented in a study of shared clonotypes between healthy human individuals. Each sorted subset replicate got 200 ng genomic DNA, around 29,000 genomes. Sequenced by immunoSEQ multiplex PCR; TCRdb stores in-frame clones only, minus some. The data contain 2 million or so clones, around 95% of them singletons. Overall study results and limits: Enrolling few donors narrowed the genetic and exposure-history diversity that was represented.

In the case of this clone: Its antigen is not known.

The specimen was naive CD4+ T cells sorted from blood. Noted subset: CD45RA+ positively selected. The source is a man between 18 and 35 years old in good health.

The CDR3 sequence is CASSHGEEGTDTQYF. CDR3 in DNA: TGTGCCAGCAGTCACGGGGAAGAGGGCACAGATACGCAGTATTTT. The chain has TRBV6-5 and TRBJ2-3; tentative D call: TRBD2 (5 bases). This CDR3 has 15 amino acids. CDR1 is MNHEY and CDR2 is SVGAGI in the germline V gene. Trimming cost V 5 bases and J 1 base, with 13 bases left between them.